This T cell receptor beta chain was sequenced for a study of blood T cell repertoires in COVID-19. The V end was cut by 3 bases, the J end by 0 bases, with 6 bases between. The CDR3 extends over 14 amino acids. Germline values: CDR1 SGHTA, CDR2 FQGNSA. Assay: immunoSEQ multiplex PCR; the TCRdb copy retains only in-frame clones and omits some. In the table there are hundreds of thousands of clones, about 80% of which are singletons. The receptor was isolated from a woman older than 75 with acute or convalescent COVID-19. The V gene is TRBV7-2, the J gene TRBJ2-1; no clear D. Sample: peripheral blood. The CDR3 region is CASSFLASYNEQFF. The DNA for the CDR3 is TGTGCCAGCAGCTTCCTGGCCTCCTACAATGAGCAGTTCTTC.